One sample yielded the 23 T cell receptor beta chains listed below, sequenced in a study of beta chain features in type 1 diabetes listed by TCRdb under 2018. Library method: the immunoSEQ multiplex PCR assay. The entire isolated RNA was reverse transcribed using the High Capacity cDNA Reverse Transcription Kit, and thus expressed TCRB transcripts were sequenced. TCRdb took this table from immuneACCESS and kept in-frame rearrangements with V and J called. Such tables lack part of the clones; where checked against another copy, unresolved V genes explain under half of the gap, and the rest is unexplained. In this sample the table shows 250,000 to 350,000 clones, 14% of which occur a single time. The top ten hold roughly 0.018% of the sample. What the work shows at the level of the full study, not this receptor alone: In all four CD4+ subsets, TCRB CDR3 length was moderately but significantly shorter in type 1 diabetes patients.

Their cognate antigens are unknown. The sample taken for sequencing was naive CD4+ T cells from blood. The sample's cell subset or site label is to be understood as: true naive CD4+ T cells. Source of these receptors: a man aged 25-45 years with type 1 diabetes.

This clone has a handful of counts. For the CDR3, the DNA is TGCGCCAGCAGCTTGGGACAGCACTACGAGCAGTACTTC. It yields the protein CASSLGQHYEQYF. The chain is built from TRBV5-1 and TRBJ2-7; a weak D match, TRBD1 (5 bases). Germline V gene sequence: CDR1 SGHRS, CDR2 YFSETQ. V was pared by 0 bases and J by 3 bases, with 7 bases between. This CDR3 has 13 residues.

V usage is TRBV13 and J usage is TRBJ1-2; D remains ambiguous. The CDR3 length is 14 residues. Looked up from germline, CDR1 is PRHDT and CDR2 is FYEKMQ (reference sequence). Trimming stripped 0 bases from V and 5 bases from J, with 10 bases between. The CDR3 sequence: CASSLGRSMYGYTF. DNA of the CDR3: TGTGCCAGCAGCTTAGGAAGGAGTATGTATGGCTACACCTTC.

The V gene is TRBV9, the J gene TRBJ1-1; possibly TRBD1 for D (6 bases). The ends were cut back, 0 bases at V and 0 bases at J, with 9 bases in the middle. CDR1 and CDR2 from the germline V gene are SGDLS and YYNGEE. The CDR3 covers 15 residues. Here the CDR3 DNA reads TGTGCCAGCAGCGTAGTAGGACAGCTGAACACTGAAGCTTTCTTT. This encodes CASSVVGQLNTEAFF.

The V call is TRBV5-1, the J call TRBJ1-1; D gene unclear. CDR1 SGHRS and CDR2 YFSETQ come from the germline V gene. V lost 0 bases to trimming and J lost 0 bases, with 9 bases between them. This CDR3 region has 15 residues. The CDR3 reads CASSLDSPLNTEAFF. The CDR3 nucleotides read TGCGCCAGCAGCTTGGACAGCCCCTTGAACACTGAAGCTTTCTTT.

This clone was seen a few times. This chain connects TRBV30 to TRBJ2-1, with D tentatively TRBD2 (5 bases). Germline CDR1 reads GTSNPN; CDR2 reads SVGIG (reference sequence). Trimming removed 0 bases from V and 1 base from J, with 13 bases in between. The CDR3 has 16 amino acids. For the CDR3, the DNA is TGTGCCTGGAGTGTGCTAGCTGTTATTTCCTACAATGAGCAGTTCTTC. It translates to CAWSVLAVISYNEQFF.

This clone came up a few times. V is TRBV29-1 and J is TRBJ1-1; perhaps TRBD1 as D (6 bases). V was cut by 7 bases and J by 0 bases, with 6 bases left in between. Per germline, CDR1 SQVTM and CDR2 ANQGSEA. The CDR3 contains 11 residues. CDR3 residues: CSDRVNTEAFF. The CDR3 nucleotides are TGCAGCGACAGGGTGAACACTGAAGCTTTCTTT.

This clone was observed a handful of times. The V gene is TRBV27, the J gene TRBJ2-7, with TRBD1 as a possible D gene (5 bases). CDR3 length: 13 residues. The germline V gene encodes CDR1 MNHEY and CDR2 SMNVEV (reference sequence). V was pared by 8 bases and J by 6 bases, with 17 bases between. The CDR3 spells CASRISLRAEQYF. The CDR3 bases are TGTGCCAGCCGAATAAGTCTCAGGGCCGAGCAGTACTTC.

This clone was seen a few times. The J gene is TRBJ2-7, the V gene TRBV7-2; D is possibly TRBD1 (5 bases). This CDR3 region has 15 residues. CDR1 is SGHTA, CDR2 FQGNSA, per germline. The V end was cut by 0 bases, the J end by 3 bases, with 12 bases between. The DNA of the CDR3 is TGTGCCAGCAGCTTAGCGTTGACAGTCTACTACGAGCAGTACTTC. Its protein product is CASSLALTVYYEQYF.

The chain links TRBV9 to TRBJ2-1, with 7 positions matching TRBD2. Trimming cost V 0 bases and J 5 bases; bases outside gene matches: 8. The CDR3 has 16 amino acids. CDR1 and CDR2 from the germline V gene are SGDLS and YYNGEE. CDR3 sequence reads: CASSVDKAGTHNEQFF. CDR3 coding DNA: TGTGCCAGCAGCGTAGATAAAGCGGGAACCCACAATGAGCAGTTCTTC.

The chain uses TRBV6-1 and TRBJ2-3; D perhaps matches TRBD1 (6 bases). V dropped 6 bases and J dropped 1 base, with 11 bases sitting between them. The CDR3 covers 14 residues. Germline V gene sequence: CDR1 MNHNS, CDR2 SASEGT. CDR3 in DNA: TGTGCCAGCAGAGACAGGACTGGCACAGATACGCAGTATTTT. Protein product: CASRDRTGTDTQYF.

The chain couples TRBV28 to TRBJ2-3; 8 bases map to TRBD2. The CDR3 length is 16 residues. V trimming: 8 bases; J trimming: 1 base; junction bases outside the gene matches: 11. From germline, CDR1 is MDHEN and CDR2 SYDVKM. The CDR3, as DNA: TGTGCCAGCGGACCCCCGCTAGCGGGCGGCACAGATACGCAGTATTTT. Amino acids: CASGPPLAGGTDTQYF. Filled out from reference TRBV28 and TRBJ2-3, the complete variable domain reads DVKVTQSSRYLVKRTGEKVFLECVQDMDHENMFWYRQDPGLGLRLIYFSYDVKMKEKGDIPEGYSVSREKKERFSLILESASTNQTSMYLCASGPPLAGGTDTQYFGPGTRLTVL.

The chain combines TRBV4-2 with TRBJ2-7, with D tentatively TRBD2 (6 bases). V shed 1 base and J shed 1 base, with 11 bases lying between them. CDR1 and CDR2 from the germline V gene are LGHNA and YNFKEQ. The CDR3 covers 15 residues. CDR3 sequence (DNA): TGTGCCAGCAGCCAAGTATGGGACTCGTCCTACGAGCAGTACTTC. It codes for CASSQVWDSSYEQYF.

This chain connects TRBV9 to TRBJ1-4; perhaps TRBD1 as D (5 bases). Germline assignment: CDR1 SGDLS and CDR2 YYNGEE. The CDR3 is 15 amino acids. The V end lost 3 bases, the J end lost 8 bases, and 17 bases lay between the germline ends. In DNA, the CDR3 is TGTGCCAGCAGCGCGGAACCAGGGTTATCGGAAAAACTGTTTTTT. It codes for CASSAEPGLSEKLFF.

This clone has just a few counts. Other DNA sequences within the sample encode an identical CDR3. V and J are TRBV5-1 and TRBJ2-7; the match to TRBD2 covers 10 bases. The CDR3 runs 15 residues. CDR1 and CDR2 from the germline V gene are SGHRS and YFSETQ. Unmatched junction bases numbered 3, after V lost 0 bases and J lost 3 bases. CDR3 protein: CASSLVAGGDYEQYF. As DNA, the CDR3 is TGCGCCAGCAGCTTGGTAGCGGGGGGAGACTACGAGCAGTACTTC.

The V call is TRBV6-4, the J call TRBJ2-3; TRBD1 agrees at 7 bases. Trimming removed 3 bases from V and 5 bases from J; junction bases left unmatched: 5. The CDR3 runs 14 residues. Germline assignment: CDR1 MRHNA and CDR2 SNTAGT. The CDR3, as DNA: TGTGCCAGCAGTGATGGCAGGGGGAGAGATACGCAGTATTTT. Its translation: CASSDGRGRDTQYF.

This chain connects TRBV9 to TRBJ2-2, with 11 bases matching TRBD2. CDR1 is SGDLS and CDR2 is YYNGEE in the germline V gene. The CDR3 covers 18 residues. V lost 1 base to trimming and J lost 6 bases; unmatched junction nucleotides: 11. The CDR3 sequence is CASSVSSFSGRGAGELFF. CDR3 DNA: TGTGCCAGCAGCGTATCTAGCTTTAGCGGGAGGGGAGCCGGGGAGCTGTTTTTT.

The V call is TRBV27, the J call TRBJ2-5, with 8 positions matching TRBD2. The CDR3 consists of 15 residues. V gave up 5 bases and J gave up 5 bases; unmatched junction bases: 10. Germline lookup yields CDR1 MNHEY and CDR2 SMNVEV (reference sequence). The CDR3 DNA reads as TGTGCCAGCAGTAGCGGGAGAGTTGGGTATGAGACCCAGTACTTC. It encodes CASSSGRVGYETQYF.

The chain uses TRBV28 and TRBJ1-2; D not certain. V was trimmed by 5 bases and J by 4 bases, leaving 11 bases between them. Germline V gene data show CDR1 as MDHEN and CDR2 as SYDVKM. The CDR3 extends over 13 amino acids. CDR3 in amino acids: CASSKVGSYGYTF. The DNA of the CDR3 is TGTGCCAGCAGTAAAGTTGGCAGCTATGGCTACACCTTC.

This clone was seen a handful of times. The rearrangement joins TRBV11-2 to TRBJ2-1, with TRBD2 identical over 9 bases. This CDR3 is built from 19 residues. The germline V gene encodes CDR1 SGHAT and CDR2 FQNNGV. The ends lost 0 bases at V and 9 bases at J; junction bases unmatched: 18. The CDR3 region has the DNA TGTGCCAGCAGCTTAGATGCCCTCCGACTAGCGGAGCCGTTTTCTGAGCAGTTCTTC. Amino acids: CASSLDALRLAEPFSEQFF.

This clone occurred a few times. The V and J genes are TRBV7-9 and TRBJ1-1; TRBD1 might be the D (6 bases). V gave up 5 bases and J gave up 5 bases, with 24 bases separating them. Germline CDR1 is SEHNR and CDR2 is FQNEAQ (reference sequence). CDR3 length: 17 residues. The CDR3 spells CASSPSPLGTTYTEAFF. The CDR3 nucleotides are TGTGCCAGCAGCCCCAGTCCACTCGGGACAACTTATACTGAAGCTTTCTTT.

V usage is TRBV7-2 and J usage is TRBJ2-5; TRBD2 matches at 7 bases. CDR3 length: 15 amino acids. V was clipped by 6 bases and J by 3 bases; unmatched bases: 10. Germline assignment: CDR1 SGHTA and CDR2 FQGNSA. The CDR3: CASSSPGGLEETQYF. The CDR3 nucleotides read TGTGCCAGCAGTTCTCCCGGCGGACTAGAAGAGACCCAGTACTTC.

The rearrangement uses TRBV27 and TRBJ2-1, with no clear D. V gave up 8 bases and J gave up 8 bases, with 10 bases separating them. The CDR3 spans 11 residues. In germline, CDR1 is MNHEY, CDR2 SMNVEV (reference sequence). This CDR3 is CASGRGHEQFF. Written as DNA, the CDR3 is TGTGCCAGCGGTCGTGGGCATGAGCAGTTCTTC.

V usage is TRBV7-9 and J usage is TRBJ2-3; D is unresolved. Germline loops: CDR1 SEHNR, CDR2 FQNEAQ (reference sequence). V was clipped by 0 bases and J by 0 bases, with 7 bases between them. This CDR3 has 15 amino acids. The CDR3 nucleotides read TGTGCCAGCAGCTTAGCGCGGTACAGCACAGATACGCAGTATTTT. It specifies CASSLARYSTDTQYF.